The 32 T cell receptor beta chains below all came from one sample that was sequenced in a study of regulatory T cells in long-lasting Graves disease. Arm-PCR of CDR3 regions with iRepertoire HTBI primers generated TCR beta libraries. TCRdb reprocessed the multiplex PCR reads with MiXCR, giving one entry per CDR3 protein. The sample carries 240,000 or so distinct CDR3 sequences, around 20% recorded once. Time point here: newly diagnosed GD, antithyroid drugs for less than 3 months. The TCR library was made from RNA extracted from PBMCs. The sample in question was peripheral blood mononuclear cells (PBMCs), obtained at new diagnosis, from a patient treated with antithyroid drugs. Receptors were obtained from a female donor with Graves disease.

The sample holds many counts of this clonotype. The V and J genes are TRBV6-2 or TRBV6-3 and TRBJ2-1; 9 bases are a match to TRBD2. This CDR3 has 13 residues. The V and J ends lost 6 bases and 4 bases, in that order; junction bases with no gene match: 1. Germline V gives CDR1 MNHEY, CDR2 SVGEGT. The CDR3 region is CASRSGGYNEQFF. CDR3 nucleotide sequence: TGTGCCAGCAGGAGCGGGGGGTACAATGAGCAGTTCTTC.

A few counts support this clonotype. Mismatch with germline at one junction end may stem from a read error. V is TRBV12-3 or TRBV12-4 and J is TRBJ1-1, with D possibly matching TRBD1 (6 bases). The CDR3 contains 13 residues. As DNA, the CDR3 is TGTGCCGGCAGTGGGGACACCGGGACTGAAGCTTTCTTT. Its translation: CAGSGDTGTEAFF.

This clonotype was counted many times. The genes are TRBV24-1 and TRBJ2-1, with 10 bases that match TRBD1. Germline CDR1 KGHDR, CDR2 SFDVKD. J lost 8 bases, V lost 3 bases, and 9 bases had no gene match. The CDR3 is 16 amino acids. The CDR3 DNA follows: TGTGCCACCAGTGATCTACGAGGACAGGGGGTCGATGAGCAGTTCTTC. Its protein is CATSDLRGQGVDEQFF.

This clonotype was recorded at least ten times. This chain links TRBV7-8 with TRBJ2-1; D unresolved. This CDR3 contains 16 residues. Trimming removed 3 bases at V and 0 bases at J, with 12 bases between. Per the germline V gene, CDR1 is SGHVS and CDR2 is FQNEAQ. The DNA of the CDR3 is TGTGCCAGCAGCTTCGAACTCCGGAGCTCCTACAATGAGCAGTTCTTC. It is translated as CASSFELRSSYNEQFF. Filled out from reference TRBV7-8 and TRBJ2-1, the complete variable domain reads GAGVSQSPRYKVAKRGQDVALRCDPISGHVSLFWYQQALGQGPEFLTYFQNEAQLDKSGLPSDRFFAERPEGSVSTLKIQRTQQEDSAVYLCASSFELRSSYNEQFFGPGTRLTVL.

Comments on this clonotype: With a much larger clone just one base away, this may be a read error. V gene TRBV20-1 combines with J gene TRBJ2-1; a weak D match, TRBD2 (6 bases). The J call is uncertain, as TRBJ2-5 better fits the DNA end. This CDR3 has 16 residues. The germline V gene encodes CDR1 DFQATT and CDR2 SNEGSKA (reference sequence). CDR3 amino acids: CSAGDKDGLPQETQYF. The CDR3 DNA follows: TGCAGTGCTGGAGATAAAGACGGACTACCTCAAGAGACCCAGTACTTC.

This clonotype was picked up many times. This rearrangement joins TRBV12-3 or TRBV12-4 to TRBJ2-1; 9 nucleotides agree with TRBD2. J lost 8 bases, V lost 4 bases, and 9 bases had no gene match. The CDR3 covers 15 residues. The CDR3: CASSSRVSGSDEQFF. Here the CDR3 DNA reads TGTGCCAGCAGTTCCAGGGTTAGCGGGAGCGATGAGCAGTTCTTC.

The genes are TRBV6-5 and TRBJ2-7; 11 bases fit TRBD1. Germline V CDR1 and CDR2: MNHEY, SVGAGI. Trimming at V came to 2 bases and at J to 3 bases, leaving 12 bases not matched to a gene. The CDR3 is 18 amino acids. CDR3 amino acids: CASSYRKGGTGGNYEQYF. The CDR3 nucleotides read TGTGCCAGCAGTTACCGAAAAGGAGGGACAGGGGGTAACTACGAGCAGTACTTC.

The chain is built from TRBV24-1 and TRBJ2-5, with 7 bases aligning to TRBD1. Looked up from germline, CDR1 is KGHDR and CDR2 is SFDVKD. J was trimmed by 5 bases and V by 3 bases; bases with no gene match: 8. The CDR3 is 15 amino acids. CDR3 nucleotides: TGTGCCACCAGTGATCCAAAGACAGGGCTGGAGACCCAGTACTTC. Translating it yields CATSDPKTGLETQYF.

This clonotype was detected many times. The chain has TRBV2 and TRBJ2-3; 13 bases map to TRBD2. This CDR3 is built from 16 residues. V lost 6 bases to trimming and J lost 4 bases; unmatched junction nucleotides: 7. Germline V gene data show CDR1 as SNHLY and CDR2 as FYNNEI. CDR3 bases: TGTGCCAGCAGCCAACTAGCGGGGGGGGGCCCAGATACGCAGTATTTT. Residues: CASSQLAGGGPDTQYF.

There are many counts of this clonotype. The chain is built from TRBV6-2 or TRBV6-3 and TRBJ2-1; 7 positions match TRBD1. V lost 4 bases and J lost 3; bases outside the gene matches: 3. The germline V gene encodes CDR1 MNHEY and CDR2 SVGEGT. CDR3 length equals 14 residues. This CDR3 reads CASSSWTGYNEQFF. CDR3 DNA sequence: TGTGCCAGCAGTTCTTGGACAGGCTACAATGAGCAGTTCTTC.

The chain has TRBV6-1 and TRBJ2-7; 10 nucleotides agree with TRBD1. V lost 6 bases, J lost 2 bases, and 7 bases stayed unmatched. The germline V gene has CDR1 MNHNS and CDR2 SASEGT. This CDR3 spans 15 amino acids. The CDR3 bases are TGTGCCAGCAGAAGGGACAGGGGAATTCCCTACGAGCAGTACTTC. It codes for CASRRDRGIPYEQYF.

The genes are TRBV18 and TRBJ1-2; D uncertain. CDR1 is KGHSH, CDR2 LQKENI, per germline. With 3 bases removed from V and 1 base from J, the gap between germline ends came to 12 bases. This CDR3 is 15 amino acids long. CDR3 amino acids: CASSPTLGSNYGYTF. The CDR3 DNA reads as TGTGCCAGCTCACCCACTTTGGGCAGTAACTATGGCTACACCTTC.

Ten or more counts support this clonotype. The chain carries TRBV4-2 and TRBJ1-1, with D possibly TRBD1 on 6 matching bases. V lost 1 base to trimming and J lost 3 bases, with 15 bases between them. Germline CDR1 reads LGHNA; CDR2 reads YNFKEQ. The CDR3 contains 16 residues. The chain's CDR3 is CASSQGTDSLYTEAFF. The CDR3 DNA sequence: TGTGCCAGCAGCCAAGGGACAGATTCCCTATACACTGAAGCTTTCTTT.

This clonotype came up many times. The rearrangement links TRBV3-1 to TRBJ2-3, with a weak D call TRBD2 (5 bases). Germline V gives CDR1 LGHDT, CDR2 YNNKEL (reference sequence). The CDR3 totals 14 residues. V lost 1 base and J 0 bases, leaving 5 bases between the germline ends. CDR3 bases: TGTGCCAGCAGCCAAGGGACTAGCACAGATACGCAGTATTTT. It is translated as CASSQGTSTDTQYF.

This clonotype was recorded many times. The chain joins TRBV5-5 to TRBJ2-6; TRBD1 agrees at 8 bases. The ends lost 0 bases at V and 0 bases at J; junction bases unmatched: 2. CDR1 is SGHKS, CDR2 YYEKEE, per germline (reference sequence). The CDR3 has 17 residues. CDR3 residues: CASSLGQGSSGANVLTF. CDR3 coding DNA: TGTGCCAGCAGCTTGGGACAGGGGAGCTCTGGGGCCAACGTCCTGACTTTC.

With respect to this clonotype: A clone one base away is much larger, so this may be a read error. This chain links TRBV6-1 with TRBJ1-6, with a possible D match to TRBD1 (6 bases). The CDR3 sequence is 15 residues long. CDR1 and CDR2 (germline): MNHNS, SASEGT. Trimming pared 5 bases from V and 13 bases from J, leaving 21 bases between. The CDR3 reads CASSPMGTTSIPLHF. As DNA, the CDR3 is TGTGCCAGCAGTCCCATGGGGACAACCAGCATCCCCCTCCACTTT.

Ten or more counts support this clonotype. The V gene is TRBV18, the J gene TRBJ1-2, with 9 bases lining up with TRBD1. Germline V gene sequence: CDR1 KGHSH, CDR2 LQKENI. The V gene end was trimmed by 6 bases and the J gene end by 8 bases; junction bases not matched to a gene: 7. This CDR3 is 13 amino acids long. In nucleotides, the CDR3 is TGTGCCAGCTCGCGGACAGGGGAGCTCGGCTACACCTTC. Its translation: CASSRTGELGYTF.

Worth noting for this clonotype: A read error may be the cause here, since a much bigger clone is one base away. The chain has TRBV7-6 and TRBJ2-7, with TRBD2 matching 11 bases. CDR1 is SGHVS and CDR2 is FNYEAQ in the germline V gene. V shed 1 base, J shed 4 bases, and the junction held 6 bases outside the gene matches. The CDR3 has 16 residues. The CDR3 reads CASSLVTSGGGYEQYF. The CDR3 nucleotides read TGTGCCAGCAGCTTAGTCACTAGCGGGGGCGGGTACGAGCAGTACTTC.

This clonotype showed up many times. The chain employs TRBV20-1 and TRBJ2-2, with 11 bases fitting TRBD2. CDR1 is DFQATT, CDR2 SNEGSKA, per germline (reference sequence). CDR3 length: 15 residues. V shed 6 bases, J shed 1 base, and the junction held 4 bases outside the gene matches. For the CDR3, the DNA is TGCAGTGCGCCAACTAGCGGGAGGAACACCGGGGAGCTGTTTTTT. Amino acids: CSAPTSGRNTGELFF.

This clonotype was counted at least ten times. The CDR3 loop reads CASSPRGSNQPQHF. In DNA, the CDR3 is TGTGCCAGCAGTCCGCGGGGGAGCAATCAGCCCCAGCATTTT. The J gene is TRBJ1-5, the V gene TRBV27, with a tentative D call TRBD1 (5 bases). CDR1 and CDR2 (germline): MNHEY, SMNVEV (reference sequence). This CDR3 region has 14 residues. V lost 5 bases and J 1 base, leaving 9 bases between the germline ends.

The V call is TRBV6-2 or TRBV6-3, the J call TRBJ1-1; D is ambiguous. The CDR3 spans 16 residues. The V gene lost 2 bases and the J gene lost 3 bases, with 16 bases spanning the gap. Germline V gives CDR1 MNHEY, CDR2 SVGEGT. The CDR3 DNA follows: TGTGCCAGCAGTTACCTTTTGAGCCGGAGTGACACTGAAGCTTTCTTT. Translated: CASSYLLSRSDTEAFF.

This clonotype was found many times. Here the CDR3 reads CASSLDQGRNIQYF. In DNA, the CDR3 is TGTGCCAGCAGCTTGGATCAGGGGAGGAACATTCAGTACTTC. This chain uses TRBV5-4 with TRBJ2-4; the D call may be TRBD1 or TRBD2 (6 bases each). This CDR3 has 14 amino acids. The V end was cut by 0 bases, the J end by 7 bases, with 11 bases between. The germline V gene encodes CDR1 SGHNT and CDR2 YYREEE (reference sequence).

V usage is TRBV20-1 and J usage is TRBJ2-7; no definite D call. CDR3 length: 14 residues. The V and J ends lost 0 bases and 3 bases respectively, with 12 bases between them. Germline loops: CDR1 DFQATT, CDR2 SNEGSKA (reference sequence). The CDR3 DNA reads as TGCAGTGCTAGAGATCCCATAATAGACTACGAGCAGTACTTC. Translating gives CSARDPIIDYEQYF.

This clonotype was observed at least ten times. This rearrangement joins TRBV28 to TRBJ1-1; the D gene is possibly TRBD1 (5 bases). Germline assignment: CDR1 MDHEN and CDR2 SYDVKM. The CDR3 runs to 14 residues. V lost 7 bases and J lost 1, with 13 bases in between. The CDR3 sequence: CASKSEGRNTEAFF. CDR3 coding DNA: TGTGCCAGCAAATCGGAGGGGAGGAACACTGAAGCTTTCTTT.

This clonotype was observed many times. This chain connects TRBV7-6 to TRBJ2-7; TRBD2 agrees at 8 bases. This CDR3 is 14 amino acids long. Trimming at V came to 5 bases and at J to 3 bases, leaving 6 bases not matched to a gene. Germline V gives CDR1 SGHVS, CDR2 FNYEAQ. The CDR3 sequence: CASSPGLALYEQYF. The CDR3, as DNA: TGTGCCAGCAGCCCCGGACTAGCCCTCTACGAGCAGTACTTC.

Only a few counts were recorded for this clonotype. The chain recombines TRBV18 with TRBJ2-3; D could derive from TRBD1 or TRBD2 (5 bases each). The V end was cut by 5 bases, the J end by 4 bases, with 10 bases between. CDR3 length: 13 residues. In germline, CDR1 is KGHSH, CDR2 LQKENI. Here the CDR3 reads CASSDGAPDTQYF. CDR3 sequence (DNA): TGTGCCAGCTCAGACGGGGCGCCAGATACGCAGTATTTT.

This clonotype came up many times. The junction differs from germline at one of its ends, possibly a read error. The chain joins TRBV6-4 to TRBJ2-1; the match to TRBD2 covers 9 bases. The germline V gene has CDR1 MRHNA and CDR2 SNTAGT. The CDR3 is made up of 19 amino acids. The CDR3 DNA sequence: TGTGCCAGCAGTTACTCTATTCCGTGGGGTAGCGGGAGCTCGGATGAGCAGTTCTTC. Protein: CASSYSIPWGSGSSDEQFF.

This clonotype occurred once. This likely reflects a read error, since a far larger clone is one base away. The J gene is TRBJ2-1, the V gene TRBV12-3 or TRBV12-4; 7 nucleotides agree with TRBD2. The CDR3 consists of 14 residues. V trimming: 6 bases; J trimming: 10 bases; junction bases outside the gene matches: 12. CDR3 in amino acids: CASSPRGDSYEQFF. In DNA form, the CDR3 reads TGTGCCAGCAGCCCCCGGGGGGACTCCTACGAGCAGTTCTTC.

This clonotype has a handful of counts. The V call is TRBV29-1, the J call TRBJ2-7; 8 nucleotides line up with TRBD1. Losses at the gene ends were 6 bases for V and 6 bases for J; bases not matched to a gene: 10. The CDR3 has 13 residues. Germline CDR1 and CDR2: SQVTM and ANQGSEA. The DNA of the CDR3 is TGCAGCGTCCGCGGACAGGGAGGTGGCGAGCAGTACTTC. This encodes CSVRGQGGGEQYF.

Points on this clonotype: Since a much larger clone is just one base distant, this may be a read error. The chain recombines TRBV19 with TRBJ2-7; 12 bases are shared with TRBD2. This CDR3 comprises 19 residues. Germline V lookup: CDR1 LNHDA, CDR2 SQIVND (reference sequence). Trimming at V came to 2 bases and at J to 3 bases, leaving 14 bases not matched to a gene. The CDR3, as DNA: TGTGCCAGTAGTATAACAGTCTCCCGGACTAGCGGGAACCACTACGAGCAGTACTTC. It encodes CASSITVSRTSGNHYEQYF.

The chain joins TRBV19 to TRBJ1-6; maybe TRBD1 (6 bases). Trimming cost V 10 bases and J 6 bases, with 19 bases left between them. This CDR3 spans 15 amino acids. CDR1 is LNHDA and CDR2 is SQIVND in the germline V gene (reference sequence). In DNA form, the CDR3 reads TGTGCCACTAAGTATTCCGGGACACCTAATTCACCCCTCCACTTT. It codes for CATKYSGTPNSPLHF.

This clonotype has ten or more counts. The rearrangement links TRBV7-9 to TRBJ2-2; the match to TRBD2 covers 11 bases. The CDR3 is 18 residues long. Unmatched junction bases numbered 6, after V lost 2 bases and J lost 1 base. The V gene's germline CDR1 is SEHNR and CDR2 FQNEAQ (reference sequence). The CDR3 nucleotides are TGTGCCAGCAGCTTACGGCTAGCGGGAGGTGGGAACACCGGGGAGCTGTTTTTT. The encoded protein is CASSLRLAGGGNTGELFF. The full variable domain, its missing parts supplied by reference TRBV7-9 and TRBJ2-2, is DTGVSQNPRHKITKRGQNVTFRCDPISEHNRLYWYRQTLGQGPEFLTYFQNEAQLEKSRLLSDRFSAERPKGSFSTLEIQRTEQGDSAMYLCASSLRLAGGGNTGELFFGEGSRLTVL.